The 23 T cell receptor beta chains listed next were all sequenced from one sample in a study of glioma-infiltrating T cells. The iRepertoire nested amplicon-rescue multiplex PCR amplified TCR alpha and beta CDR3s from RNA. TCRdb called the multiplex PCR reads again in MiXCR, with one record for every CDR3 protein. The sample records approximately 190,000 distinct CDR3 sequences, about 32% being singletons. Sequenced material: glioma tissue, nonneoplastic brain tissue, or PBMCs (not recorded which). All receptors come from a human donor with low-grade glioma or glioblastoma, undergoing nonglioma brain surgery, or in good health (not recorded which).

This chain joins TRBV6-1 and TRBJ1-1; maybe TRBD1 (6 bases). V gave up 7 bases and J gave up 1 base, with 13 bases separating them. CDR3 length equals 14 residues. Germline assignment: CDR1 MNHNS and CDR2 SASEGT. In nucleotides, the CDR3 is TGTGCCAGCACTTGCACAGGGCCGAACACTGAAGCTTTCTTT. Its translation: CASTCTGPNTEAFF.

This clonotype was recorded at least ten times. The chain couples TRBV4-1 to TRBJ1-3; 10 bases line up with TRBD1. Germline assignment: CDR1 MGHRA and CDR2 YSYEKL. CDR3 length: 18 residues. After removal of 0 bases from V and 7 bases from J, the junction contained 12 bases not matched to a gene. DNA of the CDR3: TGCGCCAGCAGCCAAGAGCGCGAGGCGGGACAGGGGAGGAACACCATATATTTT. It specifies CASSQEREAGQGRNTIYF.

This clonotype was seen only a few times. The V call is TRBV7-9, the J call TRBJ1-6, with D maybe TRBD1 (5 bases). This CDR3 comprises 17 residues. The V gene lost 1 base and the J gene lost 7 bases, with 17 bases spanning the gap. The germline CDR1 and CDR2 sequences are SEHNR and FQNEAQ (reference sequence). The CDR3: CASSLVTGSGRNSPLHF. The CDR3 coding sequence is TGTGCCAGCAGCTTAGTTACAGGATCGGGTCGGAATTCACCCCTCCACTTT.

The chain carries TRBV27 and TRBJ2-7; 9 nucleotides match TRBD1. The ends lost 4 bases at V and 2 bases at J; junction bases unmatched: 3. CDR3 length: 14 amino acids. Per germline, CDR1 MNHEY and CDR2 SMNVEV (reference sequence). In nucleotides, the CDR3 is TGTGCCAGCAGTTACTACAGGGGGCCCTACGAGCAGTACTTC. Protein sequence: CASSYYRGPYEQYF.

Note on this clonotype: A much larger clone lies a single base off, so this may be a read error. The J gene is TRBJ2-1, the V gene TRBV5-1; D is undetermined. The CDR3 runs 16 residues. CDR1 is SGHRS, CDR2 YFSETQ, per germline. Trimming pared 0 bases from V and 9 bases from J, leaving 19 bases between. The CDR3 DNA reads as TGCGCCAGCAGCTTGGACCTGGCGGTGGCCCACAGTGAGCAGTTCTTC. Encoded protein: CASSLDLAVAHSEQFF. Full variable domain (outside the CDR3, taken from reference TRBV5-1 and TRBJ2-1): KAGVTQTPRYLIKTRGQQVTLSCSPISGHRSVSWYQQTPGQGLQFLFEYFSETQRNKGNFPGRFSGRQFSNSRSEMNVSTLELGDSALYLCASSLDLAVAHSEQFFGPGTRLTVL.

This clonotype has at least ten counts. The chain joins TRBV12-3 or TRBV12-4 to TRBJ2-3; D call uncertain. V was pared by 10 bases and J by 0 bases, with 11 bases between. The CDR3 loop spans 13 amino acids. CDR3 amino acids: CATQRTSTDTQYF. The CDR3 nucleotides read TGTGCCACCCAGAGAACTAGCACAGATACGCAGTATTTT.

This clonotype was observed at least ten times. The J gene is TRBJ2-3, the V gene TRBV6-1; D ambiguous. With 5 bases removed from V and 2 bases from J, the gap between germline ends came to 20 bases. In germline, CDR1 is MNHNS, CDR2 SASEGT. This CDR3 contains 17 residues. DNA for the CDR3: TGTGCCAGCAGTTGGTCGTTGGGTACCAACCCCACAGATACGCAGTATTTT. Its protein product is CASSWSLGTNPTDTQYF.

Comment on this clonotype: At one end, the junction sequence differs from germline, possibly due to a read error. The chain links TRBV30 to TRBJ1-4; D remains unclear. The CDR3 has 14 residues. The germline CDR1 and CDR2 sequences are GTSNPN and SVGIG (reference sequence). The CDR3 here is CAWRPQGRNEKLFF. The CDR3 DNA sequence: TGTGCCTGGCGACCACAAGGGCGGAATGAAAAACTGTTTTTC.

The J gene is TRBJ2-5, the V gene TRBV4-1, with 14 bases fitting TRBD2. The last part of the DNA fits TRBJ2-7 better; the J call may be wrong. CDR1 is MGHRA, CDR2 YSYEKL, per germline. This CDR3 comprises 16 residues. This chain's CDR3 is CASSQGTSGRFNEQYF. The CDR3 nucleotides are TGCGCCAGCAGCCAAGGGACTAGCGGGAGGTTCAACGAGCAGTACTTC.

This clonotype was seen repeatedly, ten times or more. This chain uses TRBV2 with TRBJ1-2; D is ambiguous. Germline assignment: CDR1 SNHLY and CDR2 FYNNEI. Trimming removed 3 bases from V and 2 bases from J, with 13 bases in between. This CDR3 is built from 15 residues. The CDR3 protein is CASSDLEGKNYGYTF. CDR3 sequence (DNA): TGTGCCAGCAGTGACCTCGAGGGCAAGAACTATGGCTACACCTTC. Full variable domain (outside the CDR3, taken from reference TRBV2 and TRBJ1-2): EPEVTQTPSHQVTQMGQEVILRCVPISNHLYFYWYRQILGQKVEFLVSFYNNEISEKSEIFDDQFSVERPDGSNFTLKIRSTKLEDSAMYFCASSDLEGKNYGYTFGSGTRLTVV.

This clonotype was seen repeatedly, ten times or more. The J gene is TRBJ2-3, the V gene TRBV7-2; weak D call: TRBD1 (6 bases). Trimming shortened V by 4 bases and J by 5 bases, and 13 bases separated the two germline ends. Per the germline V gene, CDR1 is SGHTA and CDR2 is FQGNSA. CDR3 size: 14 residues. Here the CDR3 DNA reads TGTGCCAGCAGCTGGGGGCTTGAGGGAGATACGCAGTATTTT. Amino acids: CASSWGLEGDTQYF. The entire variable domain, with the rest obtained from reference TRBV7-2 and TRBJ2-3, is as follows: GAGVSQSPSNKVTEKGKDVELRCDPISGHTALYWYRQSLGQGLEFLIYFQGNSAPDKSGLPSDRFSAERTGGSVSTLTIQRTQQEDSAVYLCASSWGLEGDTQYFGPGTRLTVL.

About this clonotype itself: A much larger clonotype is one base distant, so this may be a read error. The J gene is TRBJ1-2, the V gene TRBV3-1; no firm D call. The CDR3 runs 13 residues. Germline lookup yields CDR1 LGHDT and CDR2 YNNKEL (reference sequence). Trimming took 4 bases from V and 3 from J, leaving 9 bases between them. In nucleotides, the CDR3 is TGTGCCAGCAGCCTCTGTGAATACTATGGCTACACCTTC. Translating it yields CASSLCEYYGYTF.

This clonotype showed up just a few times. The V gene is TRBV5-6, the J gene TRBJ2-7, with 7 nucleotides matching TRBD1. Germline CDR1 is SGHDT and CDR2 is YYEEEE. This CDR3 spans 12 amino acids. V shed 5 bases, J shed 6 bases, and the junction held 5 bases outside the gene matches. CDR3 loop: CASSWDRTEQYF. CDR3 coding DNA: TGTGCCAGCAGTTGGGACAGAACCGAGCAGTACTTC.

This clonotype was recorded many times. The chain employs TRBV6-4 and TRBJ1-1; 7 bases agree with TRBD1. The CDR3 loop spans 14 amino acids. The V gene's germline CDR1 is MRHNA and CDR2 SNTAGT. V lost 5 bases, J lost 5 bases, and 8 bases stayed unmatched. Here the CDR3 reads CASSKEGGSTEAFF. In DNA, the CDR3 is TGTGCCAGCAGTAAGGAAGGGGGCAGTACTGAAGCTTTCTTT.

The table lists this clonotype with many counts. The chain joins TRBV20-1 to TRBJ2-1; 8 bases agree with TRBD2. CDR1 is DFQATT and CDR2 is SNEGSKA in the germline V gene (reference sequence). The CDR3 covers 14 residues. The junction had 7 bases not matched to a gene; V was cut back by 7 bases and J by 2 bases. The CDR3 sequence: CSEKPGLAYNEQFF. CDR3 nucleotides: TGCAGTGAGAAACCGGGACTAGCCTACAATGAGCAGTTCTTC.

As for this clonotype: Since a much larger clone is just one base distant, this may be a read error. CDR3 nucleotide sequence: TGTGCCAGTAGTACCGGGACAGGATACACTGAAGTTTTCTTT. Its protein is CASSTGTGYTEVFF. The V gene is TRBV19, the J gene TRBJ1-1, with TRBD1 matching 8 bases. The germline V gene encodes CDR1 LNHDA and CDR2 SQIVND (reference sequence). This CDR3 has 14 residues.

This chain connects TRBV20-1 to TRBJ2-7, with 9 bases aligning to TRBD2. With 5 bases clipped from V and 4 bases from J, the junction kept 6 bases outside the gene matches. The CDR3 is made up of 13 amino acids. Germline assignment: CDR1 DFQATT and CDR2 SNEGSKA (reference sequence). Here the CDR3 DNA reads TGCAGTGCTTCCGGGACTAGCAGATACGAGCAGTACTTC. Protein sequence: CSASGTSRYEQYF.

This clonotype has more than one count but fewer than ten. The chain combines TRBV19 with TRBJ2-3, with 14 bases identical to TRBD2. From germline, CDR1 is LNHDA and CDR2 SQIVND (reference sequence). This CDR3 comprises 15 residues. J lost 1 base, V lost 6 bases, and 0 bases had no gene match. As DNA, the CDR3 is TGTGCCAGTAGGGGACTAGCGGGAGGCACAGATACGCAGTATTTT. This translates into CASRGLAGGTDTQYF.

The rearrangement joins TRBV29-1 to TRBJ2-7; D possibly matches TRBD1 or TRBD2 (5 bases each). Germline CDR1 and CDR2: SQVTM and ANQGSEA. CDR3 length: 13 residues. V dropped 5 bases and J dropped 0 bases, with 11 bases sitting between them. The CDR3 reads CSVLEGTSYEQYF. The DNA for the CDR3 is TGCAGCGTTCTAGAGGGGACCTCCTACGAGCAGTACTTC.

Note on this clonotype: With a much larger clone just one base away, this may be a read error. The chain is built from TRBV5-8 and TRBJ2-1; no definite D call. V lost 1 base and J 7 bases, leaving 9 bases between the germline ends. CDR1 and CDR2 from the germline V gene are SGHTS and YDEGEE. The CDR3 contains 13 residues. The CDR3 here is CASSLLNANEQFF. The CDR3 nucleotides are TGTGCCAGCAGCTTGCTCAATGCGAATGAGCAGTTCTTC.

J is TRBJ1-6 and V is TRBV2; tentative D call: TRBD1 (5 bases). Germline-derived CDR1 and CDR2 are SNHLY and FYNNEI. CDR3 size: 16 residues. V was cut by 6 bases and J by 6 bases, with 18 bases left in between. The CDR3 region has the DNA TGTGCCAGCAGCTGGGGGAAGGGATTAGTTAATTCACCCCTCCACTTT. Residues: CASSWGKGLVNSPLHF.

This clonotype was counted between two and nine times. J is TRBJ1-1 and V is TRBV10-3, with D tentatively TRBD1 (5 bases). The germline V and J ends were trimmed by 0 bases and 4 bases, with 18 bases remaining between them. The CDR3 spans 17 residues. CDR1 ENHRY and CDR2 SYGVKD come from the germline V gene. The CDR3 coding sequence is TGTGCCATCAGTGAGTCAATAAGGTCGCCCGGGGGCACTGAAGCTTTCTTT. This encodes CAISESIRSPGGTEAFF.

This clonotype occurred a few times. This sequence joins TRBV7-3 and TRBJ2-3; a possible D gene is TRBD1 (6 bases). The V end was cut by 8 bases, the J end by 2 bases, with 14 bases between. The CDR3 covers 14 residues. CDR1 is SGHTA and CDR2 is FQGTGA in the germline V gene. The CDR3 spells CASGATGPTDTQYF. The CDR3 region has the DNA TGTGCCAGCGGCGCCACAGGGCCCACAGATACGCAGTATTTT.